Listed below are T cell receptor beta chains from one sample, sequenced in a study of blood T cell repertoires in COVID-19. Sequencing used immunoSEQ multiplex PCR; TCRdb keeps in-frame clones, though not all of them. The data show around 110,000 clones, approximately 81% seen once. The sample comprised peripheral blood. The receptors stem from a human donor in a cohort sampled during active COVID-19. CDR3s include the opening cysteine and the closing phenylalanine or tryptophan. Each record gives: V gene, J gene, clone size, CDR3 length, D gene, CDR3 DNA, CDR3 protein. D genes are given only for firm matches. The size field is filled for only some rows; it gives once, few, many or a size class.

TRBV11-2	TRBJ2-1	.	14	TRBD2	TGTGCCAGCAGCTCAGGACTAGCGCAAGATGAGCAGTTCTTC	CASSSGLAQDEQFF
TRBV15	TRBJ1-5	.	12	.	TGTGCCACCAGCATAGACAGTCAGCCCCAGCATTTT	CATSIDSQPQHF
TRBV18	TRBJ1-5	.	14	.	TGTGCCAGCTCACCAACCCGGTCGAATCAGCCCCAGCATTTT	CASSPTRSNQPQHF
TRBV5-1	TRBJ1-1	.	15	TRBD1	TGCGCCAGCAGCATCTCCGGGACAGGGGGCACTGAAGCTTTCTTT	CASSISGTGGTEAFF
TRBV24-1	TRBJ1-5	.	16	TRBD1	TGTGCCACCAGTGACCCCGGGACAGGGATAACTCAGCCCCAGCATTTT	CATSDPGTGITQPQHF
TRBV19	TRBJ2-1	.	14	.	TGTGCCAGTAGTATAGTTCTAGCCCCGACGGAGCAGTTCTTC	CASSIVLAPTEQFF
TRBV5-1	TRBJ2-2	.	19	TRBD1	TGCGCCAGCAGCCAACAACCAATGGGACAGGGACCGAACACCGGGGAGCTGTTTTTT	CASSQQPMGQGPNTGELFF
TRBV3-1/TRBV3-2	TRBJ2-1	.	16	TRBD2	TGTGCCAGCAGCCAAGTAATGGGCGGGAGGGACAGTGAGCAGTTCTTC	CASSQVMGGRDSEQFF
TRBV7-8	TRBJ2-1	.	17	TRBD2	TGTGCCAGCAGCTTAATCCTCGGACTAGCGGGTACAAATGAGCAGTTCTTC	CASSLILGLAGTNEQFF
TRBV11-3	TRBJ2-3	.	16	TRBD2	TGTGCCAGCAGCTTAGGTAACGGGGAGGGAACAGATACGCAGTATTTT	CASSLGNGEGTDTQYF
TRBV24-1	TRBJ2-3	.	17	.	TGTGCCACCAGTGATTCGGCCAGGGGAGTTAGCACAGATACGCAGTATTTT	CATSDSARGVSTDTQYF
TRBV15	TRBJ1-5	.	14	.	TGTGCCACCAGCAGAGAGGGCGGGATAGGGCCCCAGCATTTT	CATSREGGIGPQHF
TRBV13	TRBJ2-6	.	13	.	TGTGCCAGCAGCATCCTTGGGGCCAACGTCCTGACTTTC	CASSILGANVLTF
TRBV7-2	TRBJ2-2	.	13	.	TGTGCCAGCAGCTCTACTAGAACCGGGGAGCTGTTTTTT	CASSSTRTGELFF
TRBV19	TRBJ1-1	.	17	.	TGTGCCAGTAGTATAACTTCCGCGCGACCTAGGAACACTGAAGCTTTCTTT	CASSITSARPRNTEAFF
TRBV28	TRBJ1-1	.	17	.	TGTGCCAGCAGTTCCCCCCGGGGGGCGCTGGGTGAAGGTATGACTTTCTTT	CASSSPRGALGEGMTFF
TRBV2	TRBJ2-3	.	14	.	TGTGCCAGCAGTGAAGGTGGGCCCCCGGATACGCAGTATTTT	CASSEGGPPDTQYF
TRBV30	TRBJ1-2	once	13	.	TGTGCCTGGAGTGTACTAGGGGGCTATGGCTACACCTTC	CAWSVLGGYGYTF
TRBV7-9	TRBJ2-7	.	14	TRBD2	TGTGCCAGCAGCCCCCTAGCGGGACCCTACGAGCAGTACTTC	CASSPLAGPYEQYF
TRBV12-3/TRBV12-4	TRBJ2-1	.	13	TRBD2	TGTGCCAGCACGACTAGCAGAAGGTATGAGCAGTTCTTC	CASTTSRRYEQFF
TRBV19	TRBJ1-2	.	15	TRBD1	TGTGCCAGTAGTACAACCCGGGACAGGGTTTATGGCTACACCTTC	CASSTTRDRVYGYTF
TRBV14	TRBJ2-1	.	17	TRBD2	TGTGCCAGCAGCCAAGGTAGCGGGAGGGTTTCCTACAATGAGCAGTTCTTC	CASSQGSGRVSYNEQFF
TRBV9	TRBJ2-7	.	14	TRBD2	TGTGCCAGCAGCGTAGGAGCGGGAGACTACGAGCAGTACTTC	CASSVGAGDYEQYF
TRBV7-6	TRBJ2-7	.	13	.	TGTGCCAGCAGTGAGGGGGAGACCTACGAGCAGTACTTC	CASSEGETYEQYF